This TCR beta chain derives from a study of cytotoxic CD8 clonotypes in ibrutinib-treated CLL. The study, taken as a whole, reports: Ibrutinib response saw clonality rise, and progression saw it return toward baseline. The study found public clonotypes uncommon, contracting or stable on treatment.

Some clones are missing from TCRdb's copy, which holds only in-frame ones; the method was immunoSEQ multiplex PCR. Of 35,000 to 55,000 clones in the sample, around 73% were seen once. About this clone itself: Its target is unknown.

The material was PBMCs, obtained after 12 months of ibrutinib treatment. This sequence originates from a human donor with chronic lymphocytic leukemia.

CDR3 residues: CASSGDLPGELFF. Here the CDR3 DNA reads TGTGCCAGCTCAGGGGACCTACCCGGGGAGCTGTTTTTT. The J gene is TRBJ2-2, the V gene TRBV18; either TRBD1 or TRBD2 may fit D (5 bases each). V dropped 5 bases and J dropped 6 bases, with 10 bases sitting between them. Germline CDR1 KGHSH, CDR2 LQKENI. This CDR3 region has 13 residues.